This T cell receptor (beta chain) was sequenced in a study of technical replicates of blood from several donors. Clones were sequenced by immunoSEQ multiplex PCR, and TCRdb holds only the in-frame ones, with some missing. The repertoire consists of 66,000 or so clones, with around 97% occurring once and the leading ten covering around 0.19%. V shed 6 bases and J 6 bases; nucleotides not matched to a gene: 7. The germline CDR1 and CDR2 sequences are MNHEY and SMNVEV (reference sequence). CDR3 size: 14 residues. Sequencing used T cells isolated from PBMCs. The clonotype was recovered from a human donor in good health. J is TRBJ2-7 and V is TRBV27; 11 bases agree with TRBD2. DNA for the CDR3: TGTGCCAGCAGAACTAGCGGGAGATATATCGAGCAGTACTTC. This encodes CASRTSGRYIEQYF.